The 2 T cell receptor beta chains listed next were all sequenced from one sample in a study of T and B cells in COVID-19 patients. Each TRB amplification used roughly 250-550 ng of genomic DNA from blood. BIOMED2 TRB-A/B primer pools were used in multiplex TRB PCR. Via MiXCR, TCRdb re-called the multiplex PCR reads, giving one row per CDR3 protein. The table includes under 7,000 distinct CDR3 sequences, roughly 32% detected once. Sequenced material: blood. All receptors come from a human donor with active COVID-19.

The CDR3 spells CATSTGKTDGYTF. DNA of the CDR3: TGTGCCACTAGTACAGGGAAAACGGATGGCTACACCTTC. This chain uses TRBV15 with TRBJ1-2, with a weak D call TRBD1 (6 bases). The CDR3 covers 13 residues. V gave up 9 bases and J gave up 6 bases, with 17 bases separating them. Looked up from germline, CDR1 is LNHNV and CDR2 is YYDKDF (reference sequence).

By share of the sample, this clonotype is medium-sized. J is TRBJ2-7 and V is TRBV15; D is unclear. The CDR3 runs to 13 residues. Germline lookup yields CDR1 LNHNV and CDR2 YYDKDF (reference sequence). The V end was cut by 6 bases, the J end by 0 bases, with 9 bases between. In DNA form, the CDR3 reads TGTGCCACCAGTACCTCTAGCTCCTACGAGCAGTACTTC. It specifies CATSTSSSYEQYF.